The clone carrying this T cell receptor (beta chain) was counted many times. This entry is derived from a study of low-dose radiotherapy and immunotherapy resistance in tumors. The J segment lost 1 base and the V segment lost 2 bases, leaving 8 bases of the junction unmatched. Germline V lookup: CDR1 MNHEY, CDR2 SVGEGT. This CDR3 has 18 amino acids. The time point is: after trial treatment. This sample's treatment: LDRT plus nivolumab, ipilimumab, low-dose cyclophosphamide and aspirin (RACIN trial). The authors amplified TCRs for approximately 18 PCR cycles with a constant-region primer and a V-primer adapter. MiXCR, applied by TCRdb to the reads, yields one record per CDR3 protein. The table records some 52,000 distinct CDR3 sequences, around 33% of them present only once.

The chain is built from TRBV6-2 or TRBV6-3 and TRBJ1-4; 9 bases match TRBD1. This TCR derives from a male donor with rectosigmoid adenocarcinoma. The sequenced sample was PBMCs, obtained after low-dose radiotherapy plus immunotherapy. The CDR3 sequence is CASSYERTGVLTNEKLFF. CDR3 coding DNA: TGTGCCAGCAGTTACGAACGGACAGGGGTGTTAACTAATGAAAAACTGTTTTTT.